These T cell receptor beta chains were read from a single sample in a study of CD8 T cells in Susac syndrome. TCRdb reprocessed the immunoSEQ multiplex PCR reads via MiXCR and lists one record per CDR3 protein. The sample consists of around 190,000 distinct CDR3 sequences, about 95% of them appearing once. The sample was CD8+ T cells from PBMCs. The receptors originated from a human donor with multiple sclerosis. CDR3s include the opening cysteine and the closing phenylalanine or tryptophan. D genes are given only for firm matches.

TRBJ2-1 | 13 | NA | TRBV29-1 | TGCAGCGTTGACGGGGCAGGTTCTAATGAGCAGTTCTTC | CSVDGAGSNEQFF
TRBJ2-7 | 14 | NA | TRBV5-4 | TGTGCCAGCAGCTTATACAGCAAACTAGACGAGCAGTACTTC | CASSLYSKLDEQYF
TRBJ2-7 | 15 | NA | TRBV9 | TGTGCCAGCAGCGCGACAGGTCAAGCTCCCTACGAGCAGTACTTC | CASSATGQAPYEQYF
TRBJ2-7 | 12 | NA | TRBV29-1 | TGCAGCGCCGGACAGCGATCCTACGAGCAGTACTTC | CSAGQRSYEQYF
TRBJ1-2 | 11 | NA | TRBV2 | TGTGCCAGCATCTCGGACTATGGCTACACCTTC | CASISDYGYTF
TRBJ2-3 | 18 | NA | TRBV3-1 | TGTGCCAGCAGCCAAAAAACGCCATGGAGACAGGGCACAGATACGCAGTATTTT | CASSQKTPWRQGTDTQYF
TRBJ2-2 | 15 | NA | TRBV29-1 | TGCAGTGCTCTTCCGGGGAACGCGAACACCGGGGAGCTGTTTTTT | CSALPGNANTGELFF
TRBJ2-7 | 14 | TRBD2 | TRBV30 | TGTGCCTGGAGCCTACTAGCGGGGTCCTACGAGCAGTACTTC | CAWSLLAGSYEQYF
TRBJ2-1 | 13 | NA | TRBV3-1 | TGTGCCAGCATGGGGGGGCCCTACAATGAGCAGTTCTTC | CASMGGPYNEQFF
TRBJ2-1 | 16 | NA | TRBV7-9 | TGTGCCAGCACCCCTCCGGACTGGGGAAGTGGCAATGAGCAGTTCTTC | CASTPPDWGSGNEQFF
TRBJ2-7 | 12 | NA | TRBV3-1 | TGTGCCAGCAGCCAAGACGTCTACGAGCAGTACTTC | CASSQDVYEQYF